This is a list of T cell receptor beta chains from one sample in a study of OX40 agonist ivuxolimab in advanced cancers. Using immunoSEQ multiplex PCR, the repertoire was profiled, and TCRdb retains in-frame clones only, with some absent. Seen here are under 65,000 clones, approximately 90% observed once, and the top ten hold 18%. Sequences were derived from CD4+ or CD8+ T cells sorted from blood, sampled in a trial of the OX40 agonist ivuxolimab. The receptor set was obtained from an adult with an advanced solid tumor such as melanoma, head and neck, liver or kidney cancer. CDR3s include the opening cysteine and the closing phenylalanine or tryptophan. Fields, in order: D gene, clone size, J gene, V gene, CDR3 DNA, CDR3 protein. A D gene is named only where the DNA matches it firmly. The size entry is marked missing in some rows and otherwise reads once, few, many or a size class.

TRBD2 . TRBJ2-3 TRBV6-5 TGTGCCAGCTCCCCGGGGGGTTCCGCAGATACGCAGTATTTT CASSPGGSADTQYF
. . TRBJ1-3 TRBV10-2 TGCGCCAGCAGTGAGTCGACTGGAGGGGCTGGAAACACCATATATTTT CASSESTGGAGNTIYF
. . TRBJ2-7 TRBV27 TGTGCCAGCAGTGAAGTGGACGCCTACGAGCAGTACTTC CASSEVDAYEQYF
TRBD1 . TRBJ1-1 TRBV6-5 TGTGCCAGCAGTTCAGGGGGCACTGAAGCTTTCTTT CASSSGGTEAFF
. . TRBJ1-2 TRBV15 TGTGCCACCAGCAGAGTAGAGGGCGGTGTTTATGGCTACACCTTC CATSRVEGGVYGYTF
TRBD1 . TRBJ2-1 TRBV15 TGTGCCACCAGCATTGGGACAGGCGGGATGTACAATGAGCAGTTCTTC CATSIGTGGMYNEQFF
TRBD1 . TRBJ2-7 TRBV28 TGTGCCAGCAGTTTAGAGACCGGGACAGGGGGCACCTACGAGCAGTACTTC CASSLETGTGGTYEQYF
TRBD1 . TRBJ1-2 TRBV6-1 TGTGCCAGCAGTGCGTGGGACAGGGATAACTATGGCTACACCTTC CASSAWDRDNYGYTF
. . TRBJ1-2 TRBV27 TGTGCCAGCAGTTTAGCGGGGAATGGGATTAACTATGGCTACACCTTC CASSLAGNGINYGYTF
TRBD1 . TRBJ1-4 TRBV27 TGTGCCAGCAGTTTAGGGATCGGGACAGGGGGCGAAAAACTGTTTTTT CASSLGIGTGGEKLFF
. medium-sized TRBJ2-1 TRBV25-1 TGTGCCAGCACCTCCGGGACCGGAGAGCAGTTCTTC CASTSGTGEQFF
TRBD1 . TRBJ1-1 TRBV14 TGTGCCAGCAGCCTTACAGGGGAACTATCTGAAGCTTTCTTT CASSLTGELSEAFF
. . TRBJ1-2 TRBV14 TGTGCCAGCAGCCAAGAGACCATAGATGGCTACACCTTC CASSQETIDGYTF
. few TRBJ1-6 TRBV27 TGTGCCAGCAGTTTAAGTAATTCACCCCTCCACTTT CASSLSNSPLHF
. . TRBJ2-1 TRBV7-9 TGTGCCAGCAGCTCCAACGGGGGATCGAATGAGCAGTTCTTC CASSSNGGSNEQFF
TRBD1 . TRBJ1-4 TRBV2 TGTGCCAGCAGTGACGACAGGGAGACTGCAACTAATGAAAAACTGTTTTTT CASSDDRETATNEKLFF
. . TRBJ1-2 TRBV7-8 TGTGCCAGCAGCTATGAAGGCTATGGCTACACCTTC CASSYEGYGYTF
. . TRBJ2-1 TRBV4-1 TGCGCCAGCAGGGCTGACTACAATGAGCAGTTCTTC CASRADYNEQFF
. . TRBJ1-1 TRBV29-1 TGCAGCGTTGAGCGGGCGCGGGGAGGGTCGGGGACTGAAGCTTTCTTT CSVERARGGSGTEAFF
. . TRBJ1-2 TRBV27 TGTGCCAGCAGTATAGGGAGTGGATATGGCTACACCTTC CASSIGSGYGYTF
. once TRBJ2-5 TRBV11-2 TGTGCCAGCAGCTTAGGGGGTAGCGGAGAGACCCAGTACTTC CASSLGGSGETQYF
TRBD1 . TRBJ2-6 TRBV15 TGTGCCACCAGTATTGTGACCGGGACAGAGCTCTCCGGGGCCAACGTCCTGACTTTC CATSIVTGTELSGANVLTF
. . TRBJ2-2 TRBV7-9 TGTGCCAGCAGCCATAGGCGGGGGAACACCGGGGAGCTGTTTTTT CASSHRRGNTGELFF
. . TRBJ2-2 TRBV9 TGTGCCAGCAGCCACCCGCGACAGAACGCGAACACCGGGGAGCTGTTTTTT CASSHPRQNANTGELFF
TRBD1 . TRBJ2-7 TRBV5-4 TGTGCCAGCAGCCCGACAGGGAACTCCTACGAGCAGTACTTC CASSPTGNSYEQYF
TRBD1 . TRBJ1-6 TRBV5-1 TGCGCCAGCAGCGAACGGGACAGGGGTTCACCCCTCCACTTT CASSERDRGSPLHF
TRBD1 . TRBJ2-2 TRBV5-5 TGTGCCAGCAGCTTGGCCCCGGGGACAGGGTCTCCCGGGGAGCTGTTTTTT CASSLAPGTGSPGELFF
TRBD1 once TRBJ2-7 TRBV23-1 TGCGCCAGCAGTCCTACCCGACAGGGGGCCAATTTAAGCTCCTACGAGCAGTACTTC CASSPTRQGANLSSYEQYF
. . TRBJ2-2 TRBV11-3 TGTGCCAGCAGCTTTGGGGGCGGGGAGCTGTTTTTT CASSFGGGELFF
TRBD1 . TRBJ1-1 TRBV7-9 TGTGCCAGCAGCTCGCCGGGACAGGGGAACACTGAAGCTTTCTTT CASSSPGQGNTEAFF
TRBD1 . TRBJ2-5 TRBV7-9 TGTGCCAGCAGCCCAGGACAGGGGGCCTCCCAAGAGACCCAGTACTTC CASSPGQGASQETQYF
. once TRBJ2-2 TRBV7-2 TGTGCCAGCAGATCCCTGGGGGACAACACCGGGGAGCTGTTTTTT CASRSLGDNTGELFF
. . TRBJ2-7 TRBV6-5 TGTGCCAGCAGTGACCGAGGGTACCACGAGCAGTACTTC CASSDRGYHEQYF
. . TRBJ1-1 TRBV4-1 TGCGCCAGCAGCCTTATCGGAGGGGCTGAAGCTTTCTTT CASSLIGGAEAFF
. . TRBJ2-1 TRBV7-3 TGTGCCAGCAGCACCTCAGTAGAGGCTGAGCAGTTCTTC CASSTSVEAEQFF
TRBD1 . TRBJ1-4 TRBV7-9 TGTGCCAGCAGCTTAGGGGAGGGGACAGGGTATGAAAAACTGTTTTTT CASSLGEGTGYEKLFF
. . TRBJ2-1 TRBV7-2 TGTGCCAGCAGCTTAGTATTTTTGGGTGGCAATGAGCAGTTCTTC CASSLVFLGGNEQFF
. . TRBJ2-1 TRBV9 TGTGCCAGCAGCGTAGAAATGAGCTCCTACAATGAGCAGTTCTTC CASSVEMSSYNEQFF
. . TRBJ2-2 TRBV28 TGTGCCAGCAGTTTAAGTTGGAACGGGGAGCTGTTTTTT CASSLSWNGELFF